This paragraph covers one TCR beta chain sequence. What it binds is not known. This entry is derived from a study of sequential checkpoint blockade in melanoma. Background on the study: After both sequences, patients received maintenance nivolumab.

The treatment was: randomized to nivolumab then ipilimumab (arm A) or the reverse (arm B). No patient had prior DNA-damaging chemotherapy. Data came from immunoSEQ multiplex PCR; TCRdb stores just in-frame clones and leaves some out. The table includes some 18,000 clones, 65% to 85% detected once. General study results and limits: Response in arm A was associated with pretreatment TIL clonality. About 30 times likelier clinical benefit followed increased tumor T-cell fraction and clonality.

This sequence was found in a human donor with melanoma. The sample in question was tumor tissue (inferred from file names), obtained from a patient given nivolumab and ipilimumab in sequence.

The CDR3 DNA follows: TGCAGCGTTCGCAGCGGGGGGGCCGATGAGTTCTTC. Translation gives CSVRSGGADEFF. The chain recombines TRBV29-1 with TRBJ2-1; 10 bases fit TRBD2. J lost 14 bases, V lost 5 bases, and 9 bases had no gene match. The germline V gene encodes CDR1 SQVTM and CDR2 ANQGSEA. The CDR3 runs to 12 residues.